This TCR beta chain was captured by sequencing in a study of immune cell composition in non-small cell lung cancer. Clones were read by immunoSEQ multiplex PCR, and TCRdb kept only the in-frame ones, dropping some. The table includes approximately 3,000 clones, over 75% detected once. Study-level results: Squamous carcinomas (about 75%) more often had tumour-associated clones >0.5% than adenocarcinomas (around 35%).

About this clone itself: The target antigen is unknown.

The same data also contributed to another study, on CD4 T cells in lung cancer. That investigation notes: Patients had adenocarcinoma or squamous carcinoma and were aged 60 to 69.

The sequencing sample was made of lung tumor tissue. This TCR was recovered from a human donor with non-small cell lung cancer.

CDR3 in amino acids: CASSQYGTGRSPLHF. The CDR3, as DNA: TGTGCCAGCAGCCAATATGGGACAGGGCGGTCACCCCTCCACTTT. This chain joins TRBV14 and TRBJ1-6; 9 positions match TRBD1. CDR1 and CDR2 (germline): SGHDN, FVKESK. This CDR3 has 15 residues. Losses at the gene ends were 2 bases for V and 10 bases for J; bases not matched to a gene: 6.